The 30 T cell receptor beta chains below all came from one sample that was sequenced in a study of CD8+CD57+ T cells in acquired aplastic anemia (dated by TCRdb to the late 2010s). The instrument was an Illumina HiSeq 2000. TCR beta VDJ combination and CDR3 sequence profiling used genomic DNA as the template. TCRdb reran the public reads through fastp at Q25 and MiXCR, keeping productive beta chains. CDR3 protein duplicates are merged, each entry listing the most common genes and DNA. The sample has about 200,000 distinct CDR3 sequences on record, 65% of them singletons. Jointly, the top ten make up about three fifths of the sample. Flow cytometry had shown CD8+CD57+ cell expansion in the patients selected for sequencing. The sequencing sample was made of sorted CD4+, CD8+, or CD8+CD57+ T cells (not recorded which) from PBMCs. Receptor source: a human donor with aplastic anemia.

The chain uses TRBV20-1 and TRBJ1-1, with TRBD1 matching 8 bases. The CDR3 length is 12 residues. V dropped 4 bases and J dropped 7; count of bases not matched to a gene: 5. Germline CDR1 and CDR2: DFQATT and SNEGSKA (reference sequence). The CDR3, as DNA: TGCAGTGCTATAAGACAGGGGCGTGAAGCTTTCTTT. Amino acids: CSAIRQGREAFF.

V and J are TRBV20-1 and TRBJ2-7; 7 bases are a match to TRBD2. The CDR3 totals 12 residues. V trimming: 6 bases; J trimming: 6 bases; junction bases outside the gene matches: 8. CDR1 and CDR2 (germline): DFQATT, SNEGSKA (reference sequence). The CDR3 bases are TGCAGTGCGCCCCTGGGGGGGATCGAGCAGTACTTC. Amino acids: CSAPLGGIEQYF.

The V and J genes are TRBV7-9 and TRBJ1-1; D is unresolved. This CDR3 spans 14 amino acids. The V end lost 1 base, the J end lost 4 bases, and 10 bases lay between the germline ends. Germline V gene lookup returns CDR1 SEHNR and CDR2 FQNEAQ (reference sequence). Written as DNA, the CDR3 is TGTGCCAGCAGCTTAGATGGGTTGGCCACTGAAGCTTTCTTT. Protein product: CASSLDGLATEAFF.

Only a few counts were recorded for this clonotype. The CDR3 bases are TGTGCCAGCAGCTTAGGGGGTGCAGGGCAAGAGACCCAGTACTTC. Its protein is CASSLGGAGQETQYF. The chain uses TRBV7-3 and TRBJ2-5, with D tentatively TRBD1 or TRBD2 (5 bases each). The CDR3 spans 15 residues. Germline V gives CDR1 SGHTA, CDR2 FQGTGA. V was trimmed by 2 bases and J by 2 bases, leaving 12 bases between them.

The chain's CDR3 is CSAEGGWNEKLFF. CDR3 DNA: TGCAGTGCTGAGGGGGGCTGGAATGAAAAACTGTTTTTT. This chain links TRBV20-1 with TRBJ1-4, with D perhaps TRBD1 (6 bases). The germline V gene encodes CDR1 DFQATT and CDR2 SNEGSKA (reference sequence). The CDR3 loop spans 13 amino acids. V was trimmed by 5 bases and J by 5 bases, leaving 12 bases between them.

This clonotype was recorded many times. This chain connects TRBV7-9 to TRBJ2-7; no clear D gene. V shed 0 bases and J shed 3 bases, with 6 bases lying between them. The CDR3 spans 13 residues. The germline V gene encodes CDR1 SEHNR and CDR2 FQNEAQ (reference sequence). The CDR3 sequence is CASSLASDYEQYF. The DNA of the CDR3 is TGTGCCAGCAGCTTAGCCAGTGACTACGAGCAGTACTTC.

This clonotype appeared once. This chain links TRBV7-6 with TRBJ1-1; D gene uncertain. The V end lost 1 base, the J end lost 4 bases, and 13 bases lay between the germline ends. Germline loops: CDR1 SGHVS, CDR2 FNYEAQ. The CDR3 has 15 residues. The CDR3 loop is CASSLGAQASTEAFF. CDR3 nucleotide sequence: TGTGCCAGCAGCTTAGGAGCCCAGGCGAGCACTGAAGCTTTCTTT. Complete variable domain (other parts from reference TRBV7-6 and TRBJ1-1): GAGVSQSPRYKVTKRGQDVALRCDPISGHVSLYWYRQALGQGPEFLTYFNYEAQQDKSGLPNDRFSAERPEGSISTLTIQRTEQRDSAMYRCASSLGAQASTEAFFGQGTRLTVV.

The chain employs TRBV19 and TRBJ2-3, with 9 bases lining up with TRBD2. Germline values: CDR1 LNHDA, CDR2 SQIVND (reference sequence). With V trimmed by 5 bases and J by 4 bases, 1 base remained unmatched. CDR3 length: 13 residues. The CDR3 DNA is TGTGCCAGTAGTCGCGGGGGGGCAGATACGCAGTATTTT. Amino acid sequence: CASSRGGADTQYF.

V and J are TRBV20-1 and TRBJ2-5, with D hard to call. V lost 6 bases and J 3 bases, leaving 8 bases between the germline ends. This CDR3 has 11 residues. Germline CDR1 and CDR2: DFQATT and SNEGSKA (reference sequence). The DNA for the CDR3 is TGCAGTGCCCTAACGGAAGAGACCCAGTACTTC. As protein: CSALTEETQYF.

The chain joins TRBV30 to TRBJ1-1, with TRBD1 identical over 7 bases. J lost 6 bases, V lost 1 base, and 8 bases had no gene match. This CDR3 comprises 14 residues. CDR1 and CDR2 from the germline V gene are GTSNPN and SVGIG (reference sequence). CDR3 in amino acids: CAWSATGAYAEAFF. Written as DNA, the CDR3 is TGTGCCTGGAGTGCTACAGGGGCCTACGCTGAAGCTTTCTTT.

This chain connects TRBV9 to TRBJ2-3; possibly TRBD1 for D (5 bases). The V end was cut by 0 bases, the J end by 4 bases, with 12 bases between. The CDR3 runs 15 residues. CDR1 is SGDLS and CDR2 is YYNGEE in the germline V gene. The CDR3 region is CASSVGQPGPDTQYF. For the CDR3, the DNA is TGTGCCAGCAGCGTAGGACAACCAGGGCCAGATACGCAGTATTTT.

The rearrangement links TRBV24-1 to TRBJ1-3, with D possibly matching TRBD1 (6 bases). The CDR3 has 14 amino acids. Germline CDR1 and CDR2: KGHDR and SFDVKD. V was clipped by 12 bases and J by 3 bases, with 17 bases between them. Written as DNA, the CDR3 is TGTGCCCCCTCGGGGGGGGACAATGGAAACACCATATATTTT. Translated, it gives CAPSGGDNGNTIYF.

Remarks on this clonotype: A much larger clone differs from this one at a single base, so this may be a read error. The rearrangement joins TRBV28 to TRBJ2-7, with D uncertain. The V gene lost 4 bases and the J gene lost 4 bases, with 11 bases spanning the gap. CDR1 MDHEN and CDR2 SYDVKM come from the germline V gene. This CDR3 comprises 13 residues. CDR3 loop: CASSWVPPYEQYF. The CDR3 region has the DNA TGTGCCAGCAGTTGGGTGCCGCCTTACGAGCAGTACTTC.

V and J are TRBV7-3 and TRBJ2-3; D uncertain. From germline, CDR1 is SGHTA and CDR2 FQGTGA. V lost 6 bases, J lost 6 bases, and 13 bases lay in between. This CDR3 has 13 amino acids. The CDR3 nucleotides read TGTGCCAGCAGTTTCGACAAGAGGGATACGCAGTATTTT. Its translation is CASSFDKRDTQYF.

CDR3 in DNA: TGCGCCAGCAGCTTGGTGGGCGGGATCGGCGAGCAGTACTTC. Translated: CASSLVGGIGEQYF. The chain has TRBV5-1 and TRBJ2-7; D may be TRBD2 (6 bases). There are 14 residues in the CDR3. Germline V gives CDR1 SGHRS, CDR2 YFSETQ. Trimming took 0 bases from V and 6 from J, leaving 13 bases between them.

Only one count was recorded for this clonotype. The CDR3 carries no conserved terminal phenylalanine or tryptophan, so it likely arises from a read error. This chain links TRBV5-5 with TRBJ2-7, with TRBD2 matching over 8 bases. The V gene end was trimmed by 2 bases and the J gene end by 2 bases; junction bases not matched to a gene: 3. The CDR3 has 14 amino acids. In germline, CDR1 is SGHKS, CDR2 YYEKEE (reference sequence). The CDR3: CASSLAGDPYEQYL. CDR3 in DNA: TGTGCCAGCAGCTTAGCGGGGGACCCCTACGAGCAGTACCTC.

This clonotype was counted between two and nine times. The chain links TRBV15 to TRBJ2-1; 12 positions agree with TRBD2. The CDR3 is 17 residues long. The junction had 10 bases not matched to a gene; V was cut back by 2 bases and J by 8 bases. CDR1 and CDR2 (germline): LNHNV, YYDKDF (reference sequence). The CDR3 region has the DNA TGTGCCACCAGCAGAACCCTAGCGGGAGGGCCTATAGATGAGCAGTTCTTC. Translated: CATSRTLAGGPIDEQFF.

This clonotype was found once. The chain is built from TRBV14 and TRBJ2-7, with TRBD2 as a possible D gene (6 bases). The CDR3 runs to 16 residues. The germline CDR1 and CDR2 sequences are SGHDN and FVKESK. Deletions cut 5 bases from V and 2 bases from J, with 19 bases between. The CDR3 region is CASSLALGGTAYEQYF. Written as DNA, the CDR3 is TGTGCCAGCAGCTTGGCCTTGGGGGGTACGGCCTACGAGCAGTACTTC.

This clonotype appeared once. This chain uses TRBV15 with TRBJ1-2; the D gene is possibly TRBD1 (6 bases). V shed 0 bases and J shed 10 bases, with 18 bases lying between them. The CDR3 is 15 amino acids. Germline CDR1 and CDR2: LNHNV and YYDKDF (reference sequence). The CDR3 loop reads CATSREILMGGTYTF. CDR3 coding DNA: TGTGCCACCAGCAGAGAGATCCTGATGGGGGGCACCTACACCTTC.

The V and J genes are TRBV10-2 and TRBJ1-2, with 10 positions matching TRBD1. The ends lost 3 bases at V and 6 bases at J; junction bases unmatched: 7. This CDR3 has 15 amino acids. Germline loops: CDR1 WSHSY, CDR2 SAAADI. The CDR3 region has the DNA TGCGCCAGCAGTGACTGGACAGGGGGAAGAAATGGCTACACCTTC. Protein: CASSDWTGGRNGYTF.

V usage is TRBV20-1 and J usage is TRBJ2-7, with TRBD1 identical over 8 bases. V was clipped by 4 bases and J by 7 bases; unmatched bases: 9. In germline, CDR1 is DFQATT, CDR2 SNEGSKA (reference sequence). This CDR3 is 13 amino acids long. The CDR3 loop reads CSAKWTGLNEQYF. The DNA of the CDR3 is TGCAGTGCTAAGTGGACAGGGTTGAATGAGCAGTACTTC.

The rearrangement joins TRBV5-4 to TRBJ1-6; D uncertain. The germline gives CDR1 SGHNT, CDR2 YYREEE (reference sequence). V was pared by 4 bases and J by 6 bases, with 17 bases between. The CDR3 runs 16 residues. CDR3 nucleotide sequence: TGTGCCAGCAGCCAAGATGCGGTTCCGAGTAATTCACCCCTCCACTTT. Amino acid sequence: CASSQDAVPSNSPLHF.

The V call is TRBV20-1, the J call TRBJ2-3; D not certain. Germline loops: CDR1 DFQATT, CDR2 SNEGSKA (reference sequence). This CDR3 has 15 residues. Trimming left V 1 base short and J 1 base short, with 12 bases between. The DNA of the CDR3 is TGCAGTGCTAGAGGGACCTCCTTCGGCACAGATACGCAGTATTTT. Encoded protein: CSARGTSFGTDTQYF.

The chain carries TRBV2 and TRBJ1-2, with D unclear. CDR1 is SNHLY and CDR2 is FYNNEI in the germline V gene. The CDR3 has 14 amino acids. V lost 10 bases, J lost 7 bases, and 22 bases lay in between. CDR3 sequence reads: CATFDSLEGSGYTF. The CDR3 nucleotides are TGTGCCACCTTCGATTCGTTGGAGGGAAGTGGCTACACCTTC.

This clonotype showed up many times. The CDR3 bases are TGTGCCAGCAGCTCAGACAGGGGCACGTACTCCTACGAGCAGTACTTC. Its protein is CASSSDRGTYSYEQYF. The J gene is TRBJ2-7, the V gene TRBV7-9; 8 bases are a match to TRBD1. The CDR3 has 16 residues. V shed 4 bases, J shed 0 bases, and the junction held 8 bases outside the gene matches. Germline CDR1 reads SEHNR; CDR2 reads FQNEAQ (reference sequence).

The chain recombines TRBV19 with TRBJ1-5; D unresolved. Trimming left V 3 bases short and J 5 bases short, with 14 bases between. This CDR3 has 15 amino acids. From germline, CDR1 is LNHDA and CDR2 SQIVND (reference sequence). CDR3 bases: TGTGCCAGTAGTATGATAGGAGGAGGCCATCAGCCCCAGCATTTT. As protein: CASSMIGGGHQPQHF.

This clonotype was observed a few times. This chain links TRBV6-1 with TRBJ2-5; TRBD1 agrees at 7 bases. This CDR3 has 13 amino acids. Unmatched junction bases numbered 2, after V lost 6 bases and J lost 1 base. CDR1 is MNHNS, CDR2 SASEGT, per germline. For the CDR3, the DNA is TGTGCCAGCAGACGGGACAGCCAAGAGACCCAGTACTTC. This gives the protein CASRRDSQETQYF.

This CDR3 is CASSQERQTGVFGYTF. The CDR3 coding sequence is TGTGCCAGCAGCCAAGAAAGGCAGACAGGGGTTTTTGGCTACACCTTC. This chain connects TRBV4-2 to TRBJ1-2; TRBD1 matches 8 bases. V lost 0 bases to trimming and J lost 7 bases; unmatched junction nucleotides: 10. This CDR3 is built from 16 residues. Germline V lookup: CDR1 LGHNA, CDR2 YNFKEQ.

The J gene is TRBJ2-5, the V gene TRBV10-2, with D possibly TRBD2 on 5 matching bases. Germline V gives CDR1 WSHSY, CDR2 SAAADI. V was clipped by 6 bases and J by 3 bases, with 20 bases between them. The CDR3 is 16 amino acids. CDR3 nucleotides: TGCGCCAGCAGACCCTACGGGCGGGCCCTGGAAGAGACCCAGTACTTC. This sequence encodes CASRPYGRALEETQYF.

This clonotype was found once. The chain recombines TRBV2 with TRBJ2-7; no firm D call. CDR1 and CDR2 (germline): SNHLY, FYNNEI. There are 15 residues in the CDR3. Between the trimmed V and J ends, which lost 2 bases and 7 bases, there was a span of 18 bases. The CDR3 DNA is TGTGCCAGCAGTGAATTGGGTACCGCGTTGCTAGAGCAGTACTTC. It codes for CASSELGTALLEQYF.